This entry features one T cell receptor (beta chain) sequence. Antigen unknown. PCR amplification relied on 60 Vbeta primers (plus 13 Jbeta primers). Clones were read by immunoSEQ multiplex PCR, and TCRdb kept only the in-frame ones, dropping some. Of 180,000 or so clones listed, just over 70% are singletons. This sample was taken from a study of cytomegalovirus exposure and HLA in healthy donors. Study outcomes and limitations: TCR beta V- and J-gene trimming, according to a later analysis, was linked to a missense DCLRE1C variant. Immune exposure data for these donors was limited to CMV serostatus. Analyzed later, association rates of TCRs varied across HLA loci, with DRB1 most and HLA-C fewest.

This donor's file did not include a recorded CMV serostatus. The CDR3 covers 16 residues. Germline CDR1 is LNHDA and CDR2 is SQIVND (reference sequence). The V gene end was trimmed by 5 bases and the J gene end by 6 bases; junction bases not matched to a gene: 10. The sequencing sample was made of PBMCs. The sequence was obtained from a human donor in good health. The chain joins TRBV19 to TRBJ1-2, with TRBD1 identical over 12 bases. The CDR3 region has the DNA TGTGCCAGTAGTCATAAACCGGGACAGGGGGCGGATGGCTACACCTTC. It codes for CASSHKPGQGADGYTF.